These 31 T cell receptor beta chains share one sample of origin, sequenced in a study of blood T cell repertoires in COVID-19. This table comes from immunoSEQ multiplex PCR, and its TCRdb copy is limited to in-frame clones, with some not included. The top ten hold 1.5% to 2% of the sample, which has about 200,000 clones, about nine tenths seen once. The sample was peripheral blood. The receptors shown here come from a man aged 18 to 35 with active or convalescent COVID-19.

This chain links TRBV2 with TRBJ1-2; 9 bases map to TRBD1. Germline CDR1 reads SNHLY; CDR2 reads FYNNEI. V lost 6 bases to trimming and J lost 5 bases; unmatched junction nucleotides: 4. The CDR3 sequence is 13 residues long. CDR3 sequence reads: CASSPGQGYGYTF. For the CDR3, the DNA is TGTGCCAGCAGCCCCGGACAGGGGTATGGCTACACCTTC.

V is TRBV18 and J is TRBJ2-1; TRBD2 agrees at 8 bases. Germline values: CDR1 KGHSH, CDR2 LQKENI. CDR3 length: 11 amino acids. J gave up 16 bases and V 2 bases, and 4 bases lay outside the gene matches. In DNA form, the CDR3 reads TGTGCCAGCTCACCATCAGCGGGAGAATTCTTC. This codes for CASSPSAGEFF.

The gene calls are TRBV7-6 and TRBJ2-7; 14 positions match TRBD2. The germline V gene encodes CDR1 SGHVS and CDR2 FNYEAQ. The CDR3 is 18 residues long. V lost 4 bases to trimming and J lost 0 bases; unmatched junction nucleotides: 8. CDR3 protein: CASSSGTSGSGSSYEQYF. For the CDR3, the DNA is TGTGCCAGCAGCTCCGGGACTAGCGGGAGTGGGAGCTCCTACGAGCAGTACTTC. The entire variable domain, with the rest obtained from reference TRBV7-6 and TRBJ2-7, is as follows: GAGVSQSPRYKVTKRGQDVALRCDPISGHVSLYWYRQALGQGPEFLTYFNYEAQQDKSGLPNDRFSAERPEGSISTLTIQRTEQRDSAMYRCASSSGTSGSGSSYEQYFGPGTRLTVT.

V is TRBV6-5 and J is TRBJ2-7, with no clear D. This CDR3 spans 15 amino acids. CDR1 MNHEY and CDR2 SVGAGI come from the germline V gene. V lost 0 bases, J lost 4 bases, and 13 bases lay in between. The CDR3 nucleotides are TGTGCCAGCAGTTACTCCCTTACGCGGTCTTACGAGCAGTACTTC. Translating it yields CASSYSLTRSYEQYF.

The chain is built from TRBV12-3 or TRBV12-4 and TRBJ1-4; no reliable D call. CDR3 length: 12 residues. V lost 2 bases to trimming and J lost 8 bases, with 6 bases between them. CDR3 amino acids: CASSLSREKLFF. In DNA form, the CDR3 reads TGTGCCAGCAGTTTATCCAGGGAAAAACTGTTTTTT.

The chain recombines TRBV7-9 with TRBJ2-5; possible D gene TRBD2, 5 bases. With 2 bases removed from V and 4 bases from J, the gap between germline ends came to 17 bases. The length of the CDR3 is 16 residues. CDR1 SEHNR and CDR2 FQNEAQ come from the germline V gene (reference sequence). The CDR3 DNA is TGTGCCAGCAGCTTATATGCAGCGGCTGTAGTAGAGACCCAGTACTTC. This gives the protein CASSLYAAAVVETQYF.

The chain employs TRBV30 and TRBJ1-1; D may be TRBD1 (5 bases). Trimming left V 1 base short and J 2 bases short, with 14 bases between. The CDR3 contains 15 residues. Germline V CDR1 and CDR2: GTSNPN, SVGIG (reference sequence). CDR3 amino acids: CAWSEMRGANTEAFF. For the CDR3, the DNA is TGTGCCTGGAGTGAAATGCGGGGCGCAAACACTGAAGCTTTCTTT.

The chain employs TRBV30 and TRBJ1-4; unclear D gene. There are 11 residues in the CDR3. The V and J ends lost 4 bases and 7 bases respectively, with 7 bases between them. Germline assignment: CDR1 GTSNPN and CDR2 SVGIG (reference sequence). CDR3 DNA sequence: TGTGCCTGGACCCAGATTGAAAAACTGTTTTTT. As protein: CAWTQIEKLFF.

This sequence joins TRBV30 and TRBJ2-3, with 8 positions matching TRBD2. CDR1 is GTSNPN, CDR2 SVGIG, per germline (reference sequence). The CDR3 sequence is 13 residues long. Trimming removed 3 bases from V and 5 bases from J; junction bases left unmatched: 4. The CDR3 region has the DNA TGTGCCTGGAGCGGGCTAGCGGGAGATACGCAGTATTTT. Translating it yields CAWSGLAGDTQYF.

CDR3: CATGGSGPNNEQFF. In nucleotides, the CDR3 is TGTGCCACCGGCGGGAGCGGGCCCAACAATGAGCAGTTCTTC. The chain uses TRBV10-3 and TRBJ2-1, with TRBD2 matching over 7 bases. Germline CDR1 ENHRY, CDR2 SYGVKD. The V gene end was trimmed by 10 bases and the J gene end by 5 bases; junction bases not matched to a gene: 11. CDR3 length equals 14 residues.

This chain links TRBV30 with TRBJ1-1; D unclear. Germline-derived CDR1 and CDR2 are GTSNPN and SVGIG (reference sequence). The CDR3 runs 12 residues. The ends were cut back, 2 bases at V and 8 bases at J, with 12 bases in the middle. The DNA of the CDR3 is TGTGCCTGGAGTCCTCGCCGGGGAGAAGCTTTCTTT. Translated, it gives CAWSPRRGEAFF.

The J gene is TRBJ2-2, the V gene TRBV21-1; TRBD2 was called by the table and not checked on the DNA. TRBV21-1 is shown as a pseudogene. There are 15 residues in the CDR3. Here the CDR3 DNA reads TGTGCCAGCAGCAAAGCAGCGGCGAACACCGGGGAGCTGTTTTTT. Translated, it gives CASSKAAANTGELFF.

The CDR3 loop reads CASSTGGRNTEAFF. In DNA, the CDR3 is TGTGCCAGCAGCACGGGAGGGAGGAACACTGAAGCTTTCTTT. The chain has TRBV2 and TRBJ1-1; D ambiguous. The CDR3 is 14 residues long. Looked up from germline, CDR1 is SNHLY and CDR2 is FYNNEI. Trimming removed 6 bases from V and 1 base from J, with 12 bases in between.

This chain connects TRBV6-5 to TRBJ2-7; TRBD1 matches 11 bases. V was pared by 4 bases and J by 5 bases, with 4 bases of the junction left unmatched. This CDR3 is 14 amino acids long. In germline, CDR1 is MNHEY, CDR2 SVGAGI. Written as DNA, the CDR3 is TGTGCCAGCAGTTTGGACAGGGGGCATAACGAGCAGTACTTC. Translation: CASSLDRGHNEQYF.

V usage is TRBV30 and J usage is TRBJ1-1, with TRBD1 matching 7 bases. Germline V gives CDR1 GTSNPN, CDR2 SVGIG (reference sequence). Trimming took 0 bases from V and 2 from J; bases not matched to a gene: 9. The CDR3 runs 16 residues. The CDR3 DNA follows: TGTGCCTGGAGTGTACAGGGGAGGAGGCTTAACACTGAAGCTTTCTTT. It translates to CAWSVQGRRLNTEAFF.

The chain couples TRBV10-3 to TRBJ1-5; 7 nucleotides match TRBD1. CDR3 length equals 16 residues. Trimming at V came to 3 bases and at J to 6 bases, leaving 11 bases not matched to a gene. CDR1 is ENHRY, CDR2 SYGVKD, per germline. As DNA, the CDR3 is TGTGCCATCAGTGACCAAGAGACAGGGCTTGGTCAGCCCCAGCATTTT. Its translation: CAISDQETGLGQPQHF.

V gene TRBV3-1 (or the pseudogene TRBV3-2) combines with J gene TRBJ1-6; the D gene is possibly TRBD1 (6 bases). The length of the CDR3 is 16 residues. Trimming cost V 0 bases and J 12 bases, with 18 bases left between them. Looked up from germline, CDR1 is LGHDT and CDR2 is YNNKEL (reference sequence). The DNA of the CDR3 is TGTGCCAGCAGCCAAGATCTGTGGACAGCCAGGGGACCCCTCCACTTT. It encodes CASSQDLWTARGPLHF.

This clone has a single count. The chain couples TRBV6-2 or TRBV6-3 to TRBJ2-7; 7 nucleotides agree with TRBD2. CDR3 length: 12 residues. J lost 6 bases, V lost 4 bases, and 3 bases had no gene match. Per germline, CDR1 MNHEY and CDR2 SVGEGT. CDR3 sequence: CASSSTSIEQYF. The DNA of the CDR3 is TGTGCCAGCAGTTCGACTAGCATCGAGCAGTACTTC.

The chain recombines TRBV5-1 with TRBJ1-2, with 7 positions matching TRBD1. CDR3 length: 16 amino acids. Germline assignment: CDR1 SGHRS and CDR2 YFSETQ. With V trimmed by 4 bases and J by 0 bases, 9 bases remained unmatched. This CDR3 is CASSKTGTAPNYGYTF. The CDR3 coding sequence is TGCGCCAGCAGCAAAACCGGGACAGCACCTAACTATGGCTACACCTTC.

This chain links TRBV28 with TRBJ2-3, with D unresolved. Germline CDR1 and CDR2: MDHEN and SYDVKM. V was pared by 6 bases and J by 0 bases, with 13 bases between. This CDR3 has 15 amino acids. This CDR3 is CASSSPQASTDTQYF. In nucleotides, the CDR3 is TGTGCCAGCAGCTCGCCCCAGGCTAGCACAGATACGCAGTATTTT.

This clone was seen a few times. The chain recombines TRBV7-9 with TRBJ2-1; 8 bases are a match to TRBD2. Germline V lookup: CDR1 SEHNR, CDR2 FQNEAQ (reference sequence). V trimming: 5 bases; J trimming: 5 bases; junction bases outside the gene matches: 8. This CDR3 spans 15 amino acids. The CDR3 bases are TGTGCCAGCAGCCCAAAGCGGGAGCTCCACAATGAGCAGTTCTTC. Its protein product is CASSPKRELHNEQFF.

There are a few counts of this clone. This rearrangement joins TRBV30 to TRBJ1-6; D may be TRBD1 (6 bases). The CDR3 totals 12 residues. From germline, CDR1 is GTSNPN and CDR2 SVGIG (reference sequence). Trimming left V 5 bases short and J 6 bases short, with 8 bases between. The CDR3 loop is CAWQGPNSPLHF. CDR3 coding DNA: TGTGCCTGGCAGGGGCCTAATTCACCCCTCCACTTT.

The chain carries TRBV28 and TRBJ1-4, with 8 bases identical to TRBD1. Trimming took 6 bases from V and 5 from J; bases not matched to a gene: 5. The CDR3 loop spans 14 amino acids. The V gene's germline CDR1 is MDHEN and CDR2 SYDVKM. The CDR3 region is CASRRTGTNEKLFF. The CDR3 DNA sequence: TGTGCCAGCAGACGGACAGGGACAAATGAAAAACTGTTTTTT.

This clone has a handful of counts. The chain couples TRBV29-1 to TRBJ1-3; a possible D gene is TRBD1 (6 bases). The CDR3 totals 13 residues. Trimming pared 7 bases from V and 0 bases from J, leaving 10 bases between. CDR1 and CDR2 (germline): SQVTM, ANQGSEA. CDR3 DNA: TGCAGCGCACAGGGAATCTCTGGAAACACCATATATTTT. This codes for CSAQGISGNTIYF.

The rearrangement joins TRBV5-1 to TRBJ2-2, with a tentative D call TRBD1 (7 bases). Looked up from germline, CDR1 is SGHRS and CDR2 is YFSETQ. V dropped 3 bases and J dropped 5 bases, with 17 bases sitting between them. The CDR3 consists of 16 residues. This chain's CDR3 is CASSSRDSGRTGELFF. In DNA form, the CDR3 reads TGCGCCAGCAGCTCGCGGGACAGCGGAAGAACCGGGGAGCTGTTTTTT.

This chain's CDR3 is CASSSPGQGRRTEAFF. As DNA, the CDR3 is TGTGCCAGCAGCTCGCCGGGACAGGGGCGGCGAACTGAAGCTTTCTTT. The chain carries TRBV5-6 and TRBJ1-1, with 10 bases lining up with TRBD1. The J segment lost 5 bases and the V segment lost 3 bases, leaving 10 bases of the junction unmatched. The CDR3 is 16 amino acids. The germline CDR1 and CDR2 sequences are SGHDT and YYEEEE. Filled out from reference TRBV5-6 and TRBJ1-1, the complete variable domain reads DAGVTQSPTHLIKTRGQQVTLRCSPKSGHDTVSWYQQALGQGPQFIFQYYEEEERQRGNFPDRFSGHQFPNYSSELNVNALLLGDSALYLCASSSPGQGRRTEAFFGQGTRLTVV.

This clone was seen just once. The gene calls are TRBV7-2 and TRBJ2-3, with 9 bases that match TRBD2. With 4 bases clipped from V and 4 bases from J, the junction kept 3 bases outside the gene matches. The CDR3 length is 14 residues. CDR1 SGHTA and CDR2 FQGNSA come from the germline V gene. CDR3 sequence reads: CASSSRTSADTQYF. In nucleotides, the CDR3 is TGTGCCAGCAGCTCCCGGACTAGCGCAGATACGCAGTATTTT.

The chain carries TRBV7-9 and TRBJ1-5; D is unresolved. CDR1 and CDR2 (germline): SEHNR, FQNEAQ (reference sequence). This CDR3 spans 15 amino acids. V lost 1 base and J 0 bases, leaving 7 bases between the germline ends. CDR3 residues: CASSLDTVSNQPQHF. The CDR3 bases are TGTGCCAGCAGCTTAGACACCGTTAGCAATCAGCCCCAGCATTTT.

The chain recombines TRBV6-5 with TRBJ2-3; TRBD1 is a possible D gene (6 bases). Germline CDR1 MNHEY, CDR2 SVGAGI. The CDR3 covers 15 residues. V was clipped by 5 bases and J by 2 bases, with 14 bases between them. Here the CDR3 reads CASSRQALITDTQYF. The CDR3 DNA follows: TGTGCCAGCAGTAGACAGGCCCTGATCACAGATACGCAGTATTTT.

This sequence joins TRBV15 and TRBJ2-5; 12 bases fit TRBD1. With 0 bases clipped from V and 10 bases from J, the junction kept 3 bases outside the gene matches. From germline, CDR1 is LNHNV and CDR2 YYDKDF (reference sequence). The CDR3 spans 14 residues. The CDR3 loop reads CATSREGTGGVQYF. The CDR3 coding sequence is TGTGCCACCAGCAGAGAAGGGACAGGGGGCGTCCAGTACTTC. Variable domain in full (rest from reference TRBV15 and TRBJ2-5): DAMVIQNPRYQVTQFGKPVTLSCSQTLNHNVMYWYQQKSSQAPKLLFHYYDKDFNNEADTPDNFQSRRPNTSFCFLDIRSPGLGDTAMYLCATSREGTGGVQYFGPGTRLLVL.

The J gene is TRBJ1-2, the V gene TRBV11-2; 10 bases map to TRBD1. J gave up 5 bases and V 5 bases, and 5 bases lay outside the gene matches. The CDR3 is made up of 14 amino acids. Germline CDR1 is SGHAT and CDR2 is FQNNGV. Written as DNA, the CDR3 is TGTGCCAGCAGCAATCTGGGACAGGGGTATGGCTACACCTTC. It specifies CASSNLGQGYGYTF.